This T cell receptor beta chain derives from a study of T-cell reconstitution after alpha-beta-depleted transplantation in children. Findings of the study overall: At the one-year point after transplant, T-cell counts and TCRbeta diversity were found to come mostly from T cells that had been newly produced. Several hundred graft clones that had expanded were reportedly the source of alpha-beta T cells about two months after transplant. Diversity of TCRbeta at day 60 was high in some patients, arising from surviving recipient T cells and thymic progenitors.

A note on this clonotype: Its target is unknown.

This sample's TCRbeta library carried unique molecular identifier barcodes. TCRdb reprocessed the PCR reads with MiXCR, giving one entry per CDR3 protein. The table records 800,000 to 1,000,000 distinct CDR3 sequences, roughly 29% of them present only once. V lost 4 bases and J 0 bases, leaving 13 bases between the germline ends. Germline CDR1 LGHDT, CDR2 YNNKEL (reference sequence). The CDR3 extends over 15 amino acids. The sequenced sample was PBMCs, mostly from graft donor cells, obtained 360 days after TCRalphabeta/CD19-depleted stem cell transplant. The V and J genes are TRBV3-1 and TRBJ2-7, with a tentative D call TRBD1 (5 bases). This receptor was identified in a boy in the first two years of life who had a stem cell transplant for SCID, so the T cells may come from the graft donor. The CDR3 is CASSPEPGFSYEQYF. CDR3 in DNA: TGTGCCAGCAGCCCCGAACCAGGGTTCTCCTACGAGCAGTACTTC.